The text below deals with one TCR beta chain. Its antigen is as yet unknown. This record belongs to a study of cytomegalovirus exposure and HLA in healthy donors. On the study more broadly: Sequencing of roughly 180 million T cells in an earlier analysis found 100 million to 140 million unique TCR beta sequences. Study results and limitations: Follow-up analysis later connected one missense variant in DCLRE1C with trimming of TCR beta V- and J-genes. Cytomegalovirus status was reportedly diagnosed by the classifier with high sensitivity and specificity. For most TCR beta V segments, an earlier analysis put the productive rate at about 90% or about 30% of the time.

Germline V gene lookup returns CDR1 MRHNA and CDR2 SNTAGT. The CDR3 loop spans 15 amino acids. V was clipped by 6 bases and J by 6 bases, with 19 bases between them. PCR involved 60 Vbeta and 13 Jbeta primers. Only in-frame clones appear in the TCRdb table, and some are missing; sequencing was by immunoSEQ multiplex PCR. The repertoire holds 100,000 to 150,000 clones, with more than 75% as singletons. Sequenced material: PBMCs. V gene TRBV6-4 combines with J gene TRBJ2-3; D might be TRBD2 (6 bases). This clonotype originated in a female donor in good health and CMV-seronegative. CDR3 amino acids: CASSGGAGNSDTQYF. As DNA, the CDR3 is TGTGCCAGCAGCGGCGGGGCAGGGAACTCGGATACGCAGTATTTT.